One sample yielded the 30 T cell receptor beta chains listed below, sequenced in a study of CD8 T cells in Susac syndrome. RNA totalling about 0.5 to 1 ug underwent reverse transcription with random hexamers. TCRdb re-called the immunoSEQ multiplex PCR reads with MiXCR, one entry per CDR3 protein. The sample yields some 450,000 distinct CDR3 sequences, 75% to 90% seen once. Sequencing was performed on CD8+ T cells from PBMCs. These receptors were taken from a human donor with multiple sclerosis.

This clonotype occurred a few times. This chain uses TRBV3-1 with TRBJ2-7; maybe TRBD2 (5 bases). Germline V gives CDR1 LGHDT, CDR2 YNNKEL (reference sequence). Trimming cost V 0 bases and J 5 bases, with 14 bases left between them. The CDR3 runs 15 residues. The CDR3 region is CASSQDAGPRNEQYF. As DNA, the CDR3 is TGTGCCAGCAGCCAAGATGCGGGCCCAAGGAACGAGCAGTACTTC.

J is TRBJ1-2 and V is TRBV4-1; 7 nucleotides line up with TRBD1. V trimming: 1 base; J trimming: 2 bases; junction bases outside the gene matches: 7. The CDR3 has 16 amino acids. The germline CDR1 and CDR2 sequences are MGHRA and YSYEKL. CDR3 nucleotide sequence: TGCGCCAGCAGCCAAGCCCGACAGGGAAGCAACTATGGCTACACCTTC. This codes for CASSQARQGSNYGYTF.

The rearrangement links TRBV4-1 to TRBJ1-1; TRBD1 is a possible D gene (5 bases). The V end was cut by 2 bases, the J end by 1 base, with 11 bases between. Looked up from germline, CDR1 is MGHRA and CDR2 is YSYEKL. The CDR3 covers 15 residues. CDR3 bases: TGCGCCAGCAGCCAATCGGGGGTCTCGAACACTGAAGCTTTCTTT. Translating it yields CASSQSGVSNTEAFF.

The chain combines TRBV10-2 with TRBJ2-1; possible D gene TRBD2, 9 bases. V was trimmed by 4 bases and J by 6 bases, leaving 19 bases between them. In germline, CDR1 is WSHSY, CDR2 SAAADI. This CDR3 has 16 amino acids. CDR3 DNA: TGCGCCAGCAGTGGCCCTCCTAGCGGGACAGGCAATGAGCAGTTCTTC. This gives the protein CASSGPPSGTGNEQFF.

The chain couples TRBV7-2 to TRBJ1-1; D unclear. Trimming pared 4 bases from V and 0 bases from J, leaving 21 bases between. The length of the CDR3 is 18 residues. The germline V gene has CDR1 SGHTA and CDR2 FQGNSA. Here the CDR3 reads CASSSGPLWLQLNTEAFF. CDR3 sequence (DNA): TGTGCCAGCAGCTCCGGACCCCTTTGGTTGCAGCTGAACACTGAAGCTTTCTTT. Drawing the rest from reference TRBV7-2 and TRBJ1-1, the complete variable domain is GAGVSQSPSNKVTEKGKDVELRCDPISGHTALYWYRQSLGQGLEFLIYFQGNSAPDKSGLPSDRFSAERTGGSVSTLTIQRTQQEDSAVYLCASSSGPLWLQLNTEAFFGQGTRLTVV.

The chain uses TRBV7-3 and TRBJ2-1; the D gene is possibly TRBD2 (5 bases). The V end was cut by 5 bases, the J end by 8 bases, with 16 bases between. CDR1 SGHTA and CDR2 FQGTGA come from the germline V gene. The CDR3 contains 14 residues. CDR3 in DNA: TGTGCCAGCAGCCTCGGGTGGACTTCCGATGAGCAGTTCTTC. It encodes CASSLGWTSDEQFF.

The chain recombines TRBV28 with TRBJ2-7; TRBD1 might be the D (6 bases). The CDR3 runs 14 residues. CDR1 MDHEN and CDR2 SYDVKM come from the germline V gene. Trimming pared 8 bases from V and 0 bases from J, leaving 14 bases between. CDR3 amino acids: CASVLTGLSYEQYF. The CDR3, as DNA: TGTGCCAGCGTTTTAACAGGGCTCTCCTACGAGCAGTACTTC.

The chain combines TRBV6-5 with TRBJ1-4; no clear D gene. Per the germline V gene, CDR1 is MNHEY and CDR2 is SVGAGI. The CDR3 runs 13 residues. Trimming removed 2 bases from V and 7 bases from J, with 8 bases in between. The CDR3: CASSYLGGEKLFF. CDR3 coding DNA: TGTGCCAGCAGTTACCTTGGCGGTGAAAAACTGTTTTTT.

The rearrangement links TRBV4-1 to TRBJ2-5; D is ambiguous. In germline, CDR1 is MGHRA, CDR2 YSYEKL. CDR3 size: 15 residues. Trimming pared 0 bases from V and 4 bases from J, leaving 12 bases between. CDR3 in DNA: TGCGCCAGCAGCCAAGATCTGTCCCAGCGAGAGACCCAGTACTTC. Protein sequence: CASSQDLSQRETQYF.

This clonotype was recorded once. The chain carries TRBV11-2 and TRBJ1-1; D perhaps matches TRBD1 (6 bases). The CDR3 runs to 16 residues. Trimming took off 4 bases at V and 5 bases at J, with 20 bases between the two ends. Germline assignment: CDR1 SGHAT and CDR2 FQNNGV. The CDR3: CASSSYSRGAGTEAFF. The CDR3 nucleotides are TGTGCCAGCAGCTCCTACTCGAGGGGGGCAGGAACTGAAGCTTTCTTT.

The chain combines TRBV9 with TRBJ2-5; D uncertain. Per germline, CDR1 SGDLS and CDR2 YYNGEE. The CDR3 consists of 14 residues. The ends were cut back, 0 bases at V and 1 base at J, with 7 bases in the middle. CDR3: CASSVGRGQETQYF. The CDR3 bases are TGTGCCAGCAGCGTAGGGCGAGGCCAAGAGACCCAGTACTTC.

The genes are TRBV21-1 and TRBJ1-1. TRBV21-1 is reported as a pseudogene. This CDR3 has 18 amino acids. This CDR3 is CASSKEGPWALMNTEAFF. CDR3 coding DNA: TGTGCCAGCAGCAAAGAAGGTCCGTGGGCCTTAATGAACACTGAAGCTTTCTTT.

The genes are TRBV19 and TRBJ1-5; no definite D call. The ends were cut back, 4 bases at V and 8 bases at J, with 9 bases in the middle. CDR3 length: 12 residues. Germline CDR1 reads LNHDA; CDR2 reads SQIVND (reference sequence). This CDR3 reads CASSRSEEPQHF. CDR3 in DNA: TGTGCCAGTAGTAGGTCCGAGGAGCCCCAGCATTTT.

CDR3 sequence: CASSWERTGFLEQFF. The CDR3 DNA reads TGTGCCAGCAGTTGGGAAAGGACAGGGTTCTTAGAGCAGTTCTTC. The chain uses TRBV28 and TRBJ2-1, with 8 bases identical to TRBD1. Germline values: CDR1 MDHEN, CDR2 SYDVKM. This CDR3 comprises 15 residues. The J segment lost 10 bases and the V segment lost 4 bases, leaving 12 bases of the junction unmatched.

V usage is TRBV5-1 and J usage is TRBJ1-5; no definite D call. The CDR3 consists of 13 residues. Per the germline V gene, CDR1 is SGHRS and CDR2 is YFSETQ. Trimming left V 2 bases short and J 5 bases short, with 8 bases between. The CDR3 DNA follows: TGCGCCAGCAGCTTTGACGGCCATCAGCCCCAGCATTTT. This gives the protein CASSFDGHQPQHF.

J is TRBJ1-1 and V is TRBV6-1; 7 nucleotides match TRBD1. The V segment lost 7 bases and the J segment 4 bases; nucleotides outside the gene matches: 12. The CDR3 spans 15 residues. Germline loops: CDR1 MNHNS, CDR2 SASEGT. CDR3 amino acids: CASTDAVRGITEAFF. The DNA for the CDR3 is TGTGCCAGCACCGATGCCGTCAGGGGGATCACTGAAGCTTTCTTT.

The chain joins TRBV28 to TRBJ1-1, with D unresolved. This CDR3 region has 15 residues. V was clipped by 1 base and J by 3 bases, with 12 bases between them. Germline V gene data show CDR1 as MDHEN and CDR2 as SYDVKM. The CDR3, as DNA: TGTGCCAGCAGTTTATCCGGGTACGGCTACACTGAAGCTTTCTTT. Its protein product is CASSLSGYGYTEAFF.

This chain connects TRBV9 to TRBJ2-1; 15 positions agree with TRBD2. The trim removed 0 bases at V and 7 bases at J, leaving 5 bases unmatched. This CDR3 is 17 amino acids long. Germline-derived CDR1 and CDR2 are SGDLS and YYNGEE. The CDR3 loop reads CASSVATGLAGGNEQFF. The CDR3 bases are TGTGCCAGCAGCGTAGCAACGGGACTAGCGGGAGGAAATGAGCAGTTCTTC.

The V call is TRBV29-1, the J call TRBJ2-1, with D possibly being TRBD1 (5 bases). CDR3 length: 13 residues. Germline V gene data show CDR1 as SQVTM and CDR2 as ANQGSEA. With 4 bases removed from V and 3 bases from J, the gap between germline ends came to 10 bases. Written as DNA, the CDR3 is TGCAGCGTTGTCAAGGACAACTACAATGAGCAGTTCTTC. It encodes CSVVKDNYNEQFF.

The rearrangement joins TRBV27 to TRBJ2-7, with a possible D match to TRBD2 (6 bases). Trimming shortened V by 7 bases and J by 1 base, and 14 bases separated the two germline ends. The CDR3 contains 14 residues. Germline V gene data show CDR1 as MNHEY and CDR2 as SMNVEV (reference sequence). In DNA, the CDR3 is TGTGCCAGCACGTTACACGGGGGATCCTACGAGCAGTACTTC. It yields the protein CASTLHGGSYEQYF.

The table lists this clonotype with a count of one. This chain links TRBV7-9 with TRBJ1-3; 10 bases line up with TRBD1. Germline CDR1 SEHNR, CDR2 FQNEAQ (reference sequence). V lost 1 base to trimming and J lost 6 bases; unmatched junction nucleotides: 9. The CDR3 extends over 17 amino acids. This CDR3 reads CASSLGTGGLPENTIYF. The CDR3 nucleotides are TGTGCCAGCAGCTTAGGGACAGGGGGACTCCCTGAAAACACCATATATTTT.

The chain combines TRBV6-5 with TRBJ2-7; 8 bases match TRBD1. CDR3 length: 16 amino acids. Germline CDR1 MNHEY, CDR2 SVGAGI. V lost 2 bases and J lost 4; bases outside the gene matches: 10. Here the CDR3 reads CASSYARTGGSYEQYF. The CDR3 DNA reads TGTGCCAGCAGTTACGCGCGTACAGGGGGTTCTTACGAGCAGTACTTC.

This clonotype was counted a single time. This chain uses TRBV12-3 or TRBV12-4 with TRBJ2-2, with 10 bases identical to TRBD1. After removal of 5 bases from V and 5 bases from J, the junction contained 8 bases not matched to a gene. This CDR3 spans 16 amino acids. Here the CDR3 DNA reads TGTGCCAGCAGTACGGGACAGGGGTTAGTAACCGGGGAGCTGTTTTTT. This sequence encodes CASSTGQGLVTGELFF.

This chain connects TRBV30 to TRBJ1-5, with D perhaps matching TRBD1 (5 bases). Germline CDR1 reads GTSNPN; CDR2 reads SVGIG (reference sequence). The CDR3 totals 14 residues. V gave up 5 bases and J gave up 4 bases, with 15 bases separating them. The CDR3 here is CAWARAGLNQPQHF. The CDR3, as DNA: TGTGCCTGGGCCCGGGCGGGACTTAATCAGCCCCAGCATTTT. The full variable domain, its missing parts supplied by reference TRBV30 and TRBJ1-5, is SQTIHQWPATLVQPVGSPLSLECTVEGTSNPNLYWYRQAAGRGLQLLFYSVGIGQISSEVPQNLSASRPQDRQFILSSKKLLLSDSGFYLCAWARAGLNQPQHFGDGTRLSIL.

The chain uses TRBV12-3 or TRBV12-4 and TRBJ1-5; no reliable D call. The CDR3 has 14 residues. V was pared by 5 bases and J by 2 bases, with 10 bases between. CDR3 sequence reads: CASSNGPGNQPQHF. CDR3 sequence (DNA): TGTGCCAGCAGTAACGGCCCCGGCAATCAGCCCCAGCATTTT.

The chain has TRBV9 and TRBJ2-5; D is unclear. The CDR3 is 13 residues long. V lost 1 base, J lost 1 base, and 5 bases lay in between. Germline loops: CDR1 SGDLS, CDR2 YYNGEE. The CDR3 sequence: CASSVFAQETQYF. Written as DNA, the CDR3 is TGTGCCAGCAGCGTATTTGCCCAAGAGACCCAGTACTTC.

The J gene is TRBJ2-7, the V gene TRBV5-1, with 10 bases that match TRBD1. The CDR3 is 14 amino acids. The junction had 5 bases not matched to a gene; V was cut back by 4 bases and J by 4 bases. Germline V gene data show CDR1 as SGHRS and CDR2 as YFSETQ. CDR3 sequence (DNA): TGCGCCAGCAGCCGGGGACAGGGGATTTACGAGCAGTACTTC. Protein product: CASSRGQGIYEQYF.

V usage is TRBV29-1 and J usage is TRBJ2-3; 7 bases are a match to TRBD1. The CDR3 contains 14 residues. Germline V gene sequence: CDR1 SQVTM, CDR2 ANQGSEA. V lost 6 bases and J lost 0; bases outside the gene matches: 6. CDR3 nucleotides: TGCAGCGTCCCCCGGGACAGTAGCACAGATACGCAGTATTTT. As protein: CSVPRDSSTDTQYF.

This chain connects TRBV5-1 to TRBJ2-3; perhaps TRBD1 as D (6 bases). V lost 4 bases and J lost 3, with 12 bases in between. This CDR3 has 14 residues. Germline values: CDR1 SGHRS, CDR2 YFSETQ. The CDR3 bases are TGCGCCAGCAGCCTGAGGGGGATAACAGATACGCAGTATTTT. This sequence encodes CASSLRGITDTQYF.

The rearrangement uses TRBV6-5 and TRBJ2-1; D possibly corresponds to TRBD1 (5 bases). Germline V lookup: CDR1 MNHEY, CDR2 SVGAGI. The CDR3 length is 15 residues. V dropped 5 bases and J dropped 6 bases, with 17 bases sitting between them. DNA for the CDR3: TGTGCCAGCAGTCCCCGGCCGAAGGGGCCCAATGAGCAGTTCTTC. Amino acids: CASSPRPKGPNEQFF.